Described below is a single T cell receptor beta chain sequence and its context. Its antigen is not known. This specimen belongs to a study of graft-versus-host responses after intestinal transplantation. The germline V gene has CDR1 LNHDA and CDR2 SQIVND (reference sequence). Germline trimming cut 5 bases from V and 5 bases from J; bases unmatched to any gene: 4. The CDR3 consists of 13 residues. Profiling relied on immunoSEQ multiplex PCR, and the TCRdb table lists in-frame clones only, not all of them. The table shows roughly 85,000 clones, with around 90% occurring only once. J is TRBJ2-3 and V is TRBV19; TRBD1 aligns across 7 bases. This receptor was taken from a human donor who was the organ donor for an intestinal transplant. The specimen comprised unstimulated CD8+ T cells sorted from spleen or lymph node cells, sampled before transplant. The CDR3 protein is CASSSTGVDTQYF. CDR3 coding DNA: TGTGCCAGTAGTTCTACAGGGGTAGATACGCAGTATTTT. Together with reference TRBV19 and TRBJ2-3, the CDR3 gives the full variable domain: DGGITQSPKYLFRKEGQNVTLSCEQNLNHDAMYWYRQDPGQGLRLIYYSQIVNDFQKGDIAEGYSVSREKKESFPLTVTSAQKNPTAFYLCASSSTGVDTQYFGPGTRLTVL.